Reported below is one T cell receptor beta chain. Its target is not known. The junction departs from the called germline gene at one end, perhaps through a read error. Clinicians diagnosed using symptoms, serum thyroxine, TRAb, thyroid ultrasound and orbital computed tomography. RNA transcripts were the source from which TCR beta CDR3 regions were amplified. The workflow started with a first-round RT-PCR run with HTBI primers and then moved on to a second-round multiplex PCR. TCRdb re-called the multiplex PCR reads with MiXCR, one entry per CDR3 protein. The data show about 1.2 million distinct CDR3 sequences, less than 45% seen once. This record belongs to a study of Graves' ophthalmopathy and Graves' hyperthyroidism. For the study at large: The term stable hyperthyroidism indicated an absence of ophthalmopathy within 18 months of follow-up.

The germline V gene has CDR1 SGHAT and CDR2 FQNNGV. This CDR3 spans 18 amino acids. Study-wide findings and caveats: Using 13 signatures, a model distinguished ophthalmopathy from stable hyperthyroidism, reaching 85% to 90% sensitivity and 81.08% specificity.

This clonotype was obtained from an adult man with Graves' hyperthyroidism. The sample taken for sequencing was peripheral blood or thyroid tissue (not recorded which). This chain connects TRBV11-2 to TRBJ1-6; TRBD1 is a possible D gene (5 bases). For the CDR3, the DNA is TGCGCCAGCAGCCAAGAGGAATGGGTGGAGGGGCTTAATTCACCCCTCCACTTT. It encodes CASSQEEWVEGLNSPLHF.